This is a list of T cell receptor beta chains from one sample in a study of cytomegalovirus exposure and HLA in healthy donors. TCRdb keeps only in-frame clones here, not all; method: immunoSEQ multiplex PCR. The table has around 70,000 clones, 85% to 95% seen once. Material: PBMCs. Receptors were obtained from a woman aged 18-29 years in good health and CMV-seropositive. Both conserved end residues are part of each CDR3. The D gene is left open where the match is weak. Part of the rows lack a size; the others show once, few, many or a class for expanded clones.

size: -
V: TRBV4-1
D: -
J: TRBJ1-2
DNA: TGCGCCAGCAGCCAAGATTCCCAGGGCTATGGCTACACCTTC
CDR3: CASSQDSQGYGYTF

size: -
V: TRBV5-1
D: TRBD2
J: TRBJ2-5
DNA: TGCGCCAGCAGCCCAAGCGGGGGACCTGCAGAGACCCAGTACTTC
CDR3: CASSPSGGPAETQYF

size: -
V: TRBV11-2
D: -
J: TRBJ2-1
DNA: TGTGCCAGCAGGAAGGGACTCCCACCCGATGAGCAGTTCTTC
CDR3: CASRKGLPPDEQFF

size: -
V: TRBV19
D: -
J: TRBJ2-2
DNA: TGTGCCAGTAGTAGGGGCAGGAACACCGGGGAGCTGTTTTTT
CDR3: CASSRGRNTGELFF

size: -
V: TRBV4-3
D: TRBD1
J: TRBJ1-1
DNA: TGCGCCAGCAGCCAAGTGCGTGGTCAGGGGGTGAGGACTGAAGCTTTCTTT
CDR3: CASSQVRGQGVRTEAFF

size: -
V: TRBV9
D: -
J: TRBJ2-7
DNA: TGTGCCAGCAGCGTAGAGGCCAGGGGTGAAGAGCAGTACTTC
CDR3: CASSVEARGEEQYF

size: -
V: TRBV6-4
D: -
J: TRBJ2-7
DNA: TGTGCCAGCAGTGAGCGGGACGAGCAGTACTTC
CDR3: CASSERDEQYF

size: once
V: TRBV18
D: -
J: TRBJ1-1
DNA: TGTGCCAGCTCACCACCGATGAAGCCTCAGAACACTGAAGCTTTCTTT
CDR3: CASSPPMKPQNTEAFF

size: -
V: TRBV6-5
D: -
J: TRBJ2-7
DNA: TGTGCCAGCAGTTACTCGGGGGCAGGGGGGTCCTACGAGCAGTACTTC
CDR3: CASSYSGAGGSYEQYF

size: -
V: TRBV4-1
D: -
J: TRBJ2-1
DNA: TGCGCCAGCAGCCACCAGGGACAACGGGACAATGAGCAGTTCTTC
CDR3: CASSHQGQRDNEQFF

size: -
V: TRBV5-1
D: TRBD1
J: TRBJ1-1
DNA: TGCGCCAGCAGCGACCGAACAGGGGCGGTCACTGAAGCTTTCTTT
CDR3: CASSDRTGAVTEAFF

size: -
V: TRBV27
D: TRBD2
J: TRBJ2-7
DNA: TGTGCCACCTTAGCCCCGGGACTAGCGGGAGGAGTGTACGAGCAGTACTTC
CDR3: CATLAPGLAGGVYEQYF

size: -
V: TRBV5-1
D: TRBD1
J: TRBJ1-2
DNA: TGCGCCAGCAGCTTCGACAGGGTCCGGGATGGCTACACCTTC
CDR3: CASSFDRVRDGYTF